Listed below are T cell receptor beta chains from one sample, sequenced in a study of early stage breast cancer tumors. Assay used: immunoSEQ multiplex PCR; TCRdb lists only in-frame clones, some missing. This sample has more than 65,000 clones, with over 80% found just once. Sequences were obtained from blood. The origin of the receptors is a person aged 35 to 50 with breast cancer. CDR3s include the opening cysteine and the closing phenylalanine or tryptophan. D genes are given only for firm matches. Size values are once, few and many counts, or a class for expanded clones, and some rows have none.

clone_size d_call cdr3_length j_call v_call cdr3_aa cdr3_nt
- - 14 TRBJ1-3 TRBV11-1 CASSLGWPGNTIYF TGTGCCAGCAGCCTAGGGTGGCCTGGAAACACCATATATTTT
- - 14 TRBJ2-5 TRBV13 CASSADRNQETQYF TGTGCCAGCAGCGCGGACCGTAACCAAGAGACCCAGTACTTC
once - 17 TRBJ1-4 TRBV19 CASSISQPEGSNEKLFF TGTGCCAGTAGTATAAGCCAGCCGGAGGGATCTAATGAAAAACTGTTTTTT
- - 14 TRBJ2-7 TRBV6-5 CASSYGITNYEQYF TGTGCCAGCAGTTACGGGATAACTAACTACGAGCAGTACTTC
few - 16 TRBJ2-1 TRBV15 CATSRDWEGVYNEQFF TGTGCCACCAGCAGAGATTGGGAGGGGGTCTACAATGAGCAGTTCTTC
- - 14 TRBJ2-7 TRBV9 CASSVEGNPYEQYF TGTGCCAGCAGCGTAGAGGGGAACCCCTACGAGCAGTACTTC
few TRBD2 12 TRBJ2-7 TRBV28 CASSLSRGEQYF TGTGCCAGCAGTTTATCGCGGGGGGAGCAGTACTTC
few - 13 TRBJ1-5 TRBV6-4 CASSTDSNQPQHF TGTGCCAGCAGTACGGACAGCAATCAGCCCCAGCATTTT
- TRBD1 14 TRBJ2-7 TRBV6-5 CASSLSQGAYEQYF TGTGCCAGCAGCCTATCACAGGGGGCCTACGAGCAGTACTTC
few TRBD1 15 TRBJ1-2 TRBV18 CASSPDGTANYGYTF TGTGCCAGCTCACCGGACGGGACAGCTAACTATGGCTACACCTTC
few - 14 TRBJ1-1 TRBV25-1 CASSEYGGSTEAFF TGTGCCAGCAGTGAATATGGAGGGAGCACTGAAGCTTTCTTT
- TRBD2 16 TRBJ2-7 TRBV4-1 CASSQDRAGGAYEQYF TGCGCCAGCAGCCAAGATCGGGCGGGAGGAGCCTACGAGCAGTACTTC
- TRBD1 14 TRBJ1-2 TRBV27 CASSFDRDGYGYTF TGTGCCAGCAGTTTCGACAGGGACGGCTATGGCTACACCTTC
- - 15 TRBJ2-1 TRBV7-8 CASSLEQGGGNEQFF TGTGCCAGCAGCTTAGAACAGGGCGGAGGGAATGAGCAGTTCTTC
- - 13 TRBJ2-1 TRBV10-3 CAISEYSYNEQFF TGTGCCATCAGTGAGTACTCCTACAATGAGCAGTTCTTC
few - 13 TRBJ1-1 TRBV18 CASQDSLNTEAFF TGTGCCAGTCAGGACAGCCTGAACACTGAAGCTTTCTTT
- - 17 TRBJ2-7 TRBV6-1 CASSEALSSVQFYEQYF TGTGCCAGCAGTGAAGCCCTGTCGAGCGTCCAATTCTACGAGCAGTACTTC
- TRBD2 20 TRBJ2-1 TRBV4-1 CASSQGRSGTDLAGLREQFF TGCGCCAGCAGCCAAGGCCGATCCGGGACAGACCTAGCGGGACTGCGGGAGCAGTTCTTC
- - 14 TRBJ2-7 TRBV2 CASSEGLLFYEQYF TGTGCCAGCAGTGAAGGGCTCCTTTTCTACGAGCAGTACTTC
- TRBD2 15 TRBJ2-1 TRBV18 CASLERGSSYNEQFF TGTGCCAGCTTAGAGCGGGGAAGCTCCTACAATGAGCAGTTCTTC
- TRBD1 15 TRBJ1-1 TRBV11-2 CASSLGTGGNTEAFF TGTGCCAGCAGCTTAGGGACAGGGGGGAACACTGAAGCTTTCTTT
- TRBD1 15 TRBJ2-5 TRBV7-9 CASSPWDRVGETQYF TGTGCCAGCAGCCCATGGGACAGGGTCGGGGAGACCCAGTACTTC
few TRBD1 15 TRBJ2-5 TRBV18 CASSPKGTGLETQYF TGTGCCAGCTCACCCAAAGGGACAGGGTTGGAGACCCAGTACTTC
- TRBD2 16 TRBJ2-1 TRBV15 CATSSPLIAGVDEQFF TGTGCCACCAGCAGCCCTCTTATAGCGGGAGTAGATGAGCAGTTCTTC
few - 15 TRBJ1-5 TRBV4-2 CASSQDRAGLRPQHF TGTGCCAGCAGCCAAGATCGAGCGGGTTTACGGCCCCAGCATTTT
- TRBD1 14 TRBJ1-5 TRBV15 CATSRTGGNQPQHF TGTGCCACCAGCAGGACAGGGGGAAATCAGCCCCAGCATTTT
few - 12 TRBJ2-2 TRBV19 CASYRRLGELFF TGTGCCAGTTACAGGCGTCTAGGGGAGCTGTTTTTT
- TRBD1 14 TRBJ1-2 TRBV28 CASSLLGQTNGYTF TGTGCCAGCAGTTTATTGGGACAGACTAATGGCTACACCTTC
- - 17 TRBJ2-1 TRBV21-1 CASSKIDRVRLYNEQFF TGTGCCAGCAGCAAAATCGACAGGGTACGTCTCTACAATGAGCAGTTCTTC
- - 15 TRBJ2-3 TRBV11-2 CASSLDLVGTDTQYF TGTGCCAGCAGCTTAGATCTGGTCGGCACAGATACGCAGTATTTT